These T cell receptor beta chains were read from a single sample in a study of CD8+CD57+ T cells in acquired aplastic anemia. TCRdb passed the reads through MiXCR, listing each CDR3 protein once. This repertoire shows 250,000 to 350,000 distinct CDR3 sequences, 56% found once; its top ten account for approximately 8.2%. The material sequenced was sorted CD4+, CD8+, or CD8+CD57+ T cells (not recorded which) from PBMCs. The receptor source for this set is a human donor with severe aplastic anemia or a healthy control (not recorded which). Each CDR3 is given with its conserved first and last residue. D genes are given only for firm matches. Size tells how often a clone was seen (once, few, many) or the class of an expanded clone, and some rows leave it out.

TRBV24-1,14,TRBD1,NA,TRBJ1-5,CAPKTGDSNQPQHF,TGTGCACCTAAGACAGGGGATAGCAATCAGCCCCAGCATTTT
TRBV10-1,17,TRBD2,NA,TRBJ2-3,CARPSRGLAGGGDTQYF,TGCGCCAGGCCCTCCCGGGGACTAGCGGGGGGAGGGGATACGCAGTATTTT
TRBV7-2,13,NA,NA,TRBJ2-5,CASSQNTRETQYF,TGTGCCAGCAGCCAAAACACAAGAGAGACCCAGTACTTC
TRBV7-2,11,NA,NA,TRBJ2-7,CASSLDHEQYF,TGTGCCAGCAGCTTAGATCACGAGCAGTACTTC
TRBV25-1,14,NA,NA,TRBJ2-1,CASSGALGGNEQFF,TGTGCCAGCAGTGGGGCCTTGGGGGGAAATGAGCAGTTCTTC
TRBV20-1,13,NA,NA,TRBJ2-7,CSAPRQDSYEQYF,TGCAGTGCTCCCCGTCAGGATTCCTACGAGCAGTACTTC
TRBV19,15,TRBD2,NA,TRBJ2-1,CASRPTRLALDEQFF,TGTGCCAGTAGACCGACACGACTAGCCCTCGATGAGCAGTTCTTC
TRBV6-5,15,TRBD2,many,TRBJ2-3,CASSYGGGRSDTQYF,TGTGCCAGCAGTTACGGGGGGGGAAGGTCAGATACGCAGTATTTT
TRBV5-1,13,NA,many,TRBJ1-2,CASSFTTAYGYTF,TGCGCCAGCAGCTTTACGACAGCCTATGGCTACACCTTC
TRBV12-3/TRBV12-4,13,TRBD1,few,TRBJ1-2,CASTIQGVSGYTF,TGTGCCAGCACCATACAGGGGGTCAGTGGCTACACCTTC
TRBV5-1,14,NA,NA,TRBJ1-6,CASRLGAGHSPLHF,TGCGCCAGCAGGTTGGGGGCCGGGCATTCACCCCTCCACTTT
TRBV19,15,NA,NA,TRBJ2-3,CASSSVGSSTDTQYF,TGTGCCAGTAGTTCGGTGGGCTCTAGCACAGATACGCAGTATTTT
TRBV29-1,13,TRBD1,NA,TRBJ1-1,CSGRTGTGTEAFF,TGCAGCGGCCGGACAGGGACCGGGACTGAAGCTTTCTTT
TRBV12-3/TRBV12-4,15,NA,many,TRBJ2-7,CASSFRPGGLDEQYF,TGTGCCAGCAGTTTTCGCCCCGGTGGTTTGGACGAGCAGTACTTC
TRBV12-3/TRBV12-4,14,NA,NA,TRBJ1-4,CASSPHGTSEKLFF,TGTGCCAGCAGTCCACACGGGACATCTGAAAAACTGTTTTTT
TRBV19,12,NA,NA,TRBJ1-4,CASGGLNEKLFF,TGTGCCAGCGGGGGATTAAATGAAAAACTGTTTTTT